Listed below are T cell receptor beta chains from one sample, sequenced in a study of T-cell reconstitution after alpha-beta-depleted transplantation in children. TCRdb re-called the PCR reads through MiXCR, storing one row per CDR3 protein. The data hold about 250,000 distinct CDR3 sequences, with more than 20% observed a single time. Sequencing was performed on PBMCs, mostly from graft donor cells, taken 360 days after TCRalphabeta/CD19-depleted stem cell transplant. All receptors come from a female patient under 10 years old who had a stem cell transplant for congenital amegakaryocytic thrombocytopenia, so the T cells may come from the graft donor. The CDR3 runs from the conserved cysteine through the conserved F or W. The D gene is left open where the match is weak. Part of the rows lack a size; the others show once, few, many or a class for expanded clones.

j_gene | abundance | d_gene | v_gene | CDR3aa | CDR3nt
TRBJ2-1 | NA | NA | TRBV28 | CASLSLFSYNEQFF | TGTGCCAGCTTATCTCTGTTCTCCTACAATGAGCAGTTCTTC
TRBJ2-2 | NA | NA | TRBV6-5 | CASSYRLVSHGELFF | TGTGCCAGCAGTTACCGACTAGTCAGCCACGGGGAGCTGTTTTTT
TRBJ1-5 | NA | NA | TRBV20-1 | CSAKFRVQRGNQPQHF | TGCAGTGCTAAGTTTAGGGTCCAACGGGGCAATCAGCCCCAGCATTTT
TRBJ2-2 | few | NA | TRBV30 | CAWSVPVQRNTGELFF | TGTGCCTGGAGTGTACCCGTACAGAGGAACACCGGGGAGCTGTTTTTT
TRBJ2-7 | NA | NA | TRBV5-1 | CASSSLPDGNYEQYF | TGCGCCAGCAGCTCACTTCCGGACGGGAACTACGAGCAGTACTTC
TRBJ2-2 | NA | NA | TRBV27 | CASSLWGLRAGELFF | TGTGCCAGCAGTTTGTGGGGGCTGAGGGCCGGGGAGCTGTTTTTT
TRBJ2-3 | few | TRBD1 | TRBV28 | CASSTGVSSDTQYF | TGTGCCAGCAGTACAGGGGTGTCATCAGATACGCAGTATTTT
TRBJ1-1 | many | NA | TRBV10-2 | CASSEVKGVNTEAFF | TGCGCCAGCAGTGAAGTTAAGGGGGTGAACACTGAAGCTTTCTTT
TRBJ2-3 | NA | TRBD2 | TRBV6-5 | CASSTDFTGGVDTQYF | TGTGCCAGCAGTACCGACTTCACGGGAGGAGTAGATACGCAGTATTTT
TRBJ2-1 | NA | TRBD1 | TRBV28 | CASSSPGTGHNEQFF | TGTGCCAGCAGTTCACCCGGGACAGGGCACAATGAGCAGTTCTTC
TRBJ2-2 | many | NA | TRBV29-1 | CSSQTVAGTGELFF | TGCAGCAGTCAGACCGTGGCGGGCACCGGGGAGCTGTTTTTT
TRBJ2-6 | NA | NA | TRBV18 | CASSPPRAVRANVLTF | TGTGCCAGCTCACCACCGCGAGCTGTCAGGGCCAACGTCCTGACTTTC
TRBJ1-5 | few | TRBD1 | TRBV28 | CASKFYRGTSNQPQHF | TGTGCCAGCAAATTCTACAGGGGAACTAGCAATCAGCCCCAGCATTTT
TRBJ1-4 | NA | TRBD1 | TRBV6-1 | CASRPPRGTANEKLFF | TGTGCCAGCAGACCCCCTCGGGGGACAGCTAATGAAAAACTGTTTTTT
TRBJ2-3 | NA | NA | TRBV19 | CATSARGGTDTQYF | TGTGCCACGAGCGCCAGGGGCGGCACAGATACGCAGTATTTT
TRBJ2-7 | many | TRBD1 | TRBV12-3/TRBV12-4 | CASSQGQGYDEQYF | TGTGCCAGCAGCCAGGGACAGGGCTACGACGAGCAGTACTTC
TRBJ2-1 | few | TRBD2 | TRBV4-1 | CASSHTSGEYNEQFF | TGCGCCAGCAGCCACACTAGCGGGGAGTACAATGAGCAGTTCTTC
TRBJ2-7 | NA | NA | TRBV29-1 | CSVGGRGAPGYEQYF | TGCAGCGTTGGGGGGAGAGGGGCGCCGGGCTACGAGCAGTACTTC
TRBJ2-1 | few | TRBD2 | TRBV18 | CASSPSRGRLNEQFF | TGTGCCAGCTCACCAAGTCGCGGGAGGTTGAATGAGCAGTTCTTC
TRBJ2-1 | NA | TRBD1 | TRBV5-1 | CASSKRQGAYNEQFF | TGCGCCAGCAGTAAGAGACAGGGGGCATACAATGAGCAGTTCTTC